This entry lists 14 T cell receptor beta chains sequenced from one sample in a study of shared clonotypes between healthy human individuals. CD8 cells regarded as naive lacked CD45RO, were positively chosen for CCR7, and omitted terminally differentiated effector memory CD45RA+ cells. This table comes from immunoSEQ multiplex PCR, and its TCRdb copy is limited to in-frame clones, with some not included. The profile covers roughly 2.1 million clones, with 90% to 95% appearing a single time and more than 1.5% taken by the ten largest. Source material: naive CD8+ T cells from PBMCs. Source of these receptors: a man younger than 35 in good health. Some clones in this sample may be carry-over from other donors' samples.

CDR3 in DNA: TGTGCCAGCAGCTTCAGGCCCTCTAGCACCTCCTACAATGAGCAGTTCTTC. Translated: CASSFRPSSTSYNEQFF. The chain couples TRBV7-3 to TRBJ2-1, with TRBD2 as a possible D gene (5 bases). Looked up from germline, CDR1 is SGHTA and CDR2 is FQGTGA. The V and J ends lost 3 bases and 0 bases respectively, with 15 bases between them. The CDR3 runs 17 residues.

This chain uses TRBV27 with TRBJ2-1; D gene unclear. Trimming took off 7 bases at V and 10 bases at J, with 20 bases between the two ends. The CDR3 consists of 14 residues. The germline gives CDR1 MNHEY, CDR2 SMNVEV (reference sequence). The CDR3 coding sequence is TGTGCCAGCACCTCCGCCCAGGTGGTATACGAGCAGTTCTTC. Translated, it gives CASTSAQVVYEQFF.

This clone came up once. This sequence joins TRBV27 and TRBJ2-7; 14 bases are a match to TRBD2. With 4 bases clipped from V and 7 bases from J, the junction kept 6 bases outside the gene matches. CDR1 is MNHEY, CDR2 SMNVEV, per germline (reference sequence). The CDR3 covers 15 residues. CDR3 nucleotides: TGTGCCAGCAGTTCCGGGACTAGCGGGAGTGGGGAGCAGTACTTC. Amino acids: CASSSGTSGSGEQYF.

The chain couples TRBV28 to TRBJ2-1, with D tentatively TRBD2 (6 bases). The V end was cut by 5 bases, the J end by 0 bases, with 14 bases between. The CDR3 extends over 16 amino acids. CDR1 is MDHEN and CDR2 is SYDVKM in the germline V gene. The CDR3 spells CASSPSRGSSYNEQFF. DNA for the CDR3: TGTGCCAGCAGTCCTTCTCGGGGGAGCTCCTACAATGAGCAGTTCTTC.

This clone was counted a few times. The sample carries other DNA sequences with the same CDR3. The chain has TRBV28 and TRBJ1-5; D gene ambiguous. Trimming took 3 bases from V and 5 from J, leaving 2 bases between them. The CDR3 length is 11 residues. Looked up from germline, CDR1 is MDHEN and CDR2 is SYDVKM. The CDR3 sequence is CASSLDQPQHF. CDR3 nucleotide sequence: TGTGCCAGCAGTTTGGATCAGCCCCAGCATTTT.

The V and J genes are TRBV29-1 and TRBJ2-2; maybe TRBD2 (6 bases). CDR3 length: 13 amino acids. Germline V gives CDR1 SQVTM, CDR2 ANQGSEA. V shed 7 bases and J shed 0 bases, with 9 bases lying between them. CDR3 region: CSAKRANTGELFF. CDR3 sequence (DNA): TGCAGCGCGAAGCGGGCGAACACCGGGGAGCTGTTTTTT.

This chain links TRBV11-2 with TRBJ2-1; 9 bases agree with TRBD2. This CDR3 region has 16 residues. V was clipped by 5 bases and J by 8 bases; unmatched bases: 13. In germline, CDR1 is SGHAT, CDR2 FQNNGV. The CDR3 loop is CASSLLRAGGPDEQFF. The CDR3 nucleotides read TGTGCCAGCAGCCTTTTGAGGGCGGGAGGGCCGGATGAGCAGTTCTTC. Full variable domain (missing parts from reference TRBV11-2 and TRBJ2-1): EAGVAQSPRYKIIEKRQSVAFWCNPISGHATLYWYQQILGQGPKLLIQFQNNGVVDDSQLPKDRFSAERLKGVDSTLKIQPAKLEDSAVYLCASSLLRAGGPDEQFFGPGTRLTVL.

The chain couples TRBV5-5 to TRBJ1-5, with 7 bases fitting TRBD1. Trimming cost V 4 bases and J 2 bases; bases outside gene matches: 6. CDR1 is SGHKS and CDR2 is YYEKEE in the germline V gene (reference sequence). CDR3 length: 15 amino acids. CDR3 amino acids: CASSATGNGNQPQHF. The CDR3 DNA reads as TGTGCCAGCAGCGCGACAGGGAACGGCAATCAGCCCCAGCATTTT. The variable domain in full, completed from reference TRBV5-5 and TRBJ1-5, reads DAGVTQSPTHLIKTRGQQVTLRCSPISGHKSVSWYQQVLGQGPQFIFQYYEKEERGRGNFPDRFSARQFPNYSSELNVNALLLGDSALYLCASSATGNGNQPQHFGDGTRLSIL.

The chain uses TRBV27 and TRBJ2-5; D is unclear. The germline V gene encodes CDR1 MNHEY and CDR2 SMNVEV (reference sequence). V was pared by 4 bases and J by 5 bases, with 11 bases between. The CDR3 sequence is 13 residues long. CDR3 amino acids: CASSSYIRETQYF. The CDR3 DNA reads as TGTGCCAGCAGTTCTTACATCAGGGAGACCCAGTACTTC.

This sequence joins TRBV13 and TRBJ2-1; a weak D match, TRBD2 (6 bases). CDR3 length equals 13 residues. The ends were cut back, 6 bases at V and 9 bases at J, with 15 bases in the middle. CDR1 and CDR2 (germline): PRHDT, FYEKMQ (reference sequence). Here the CDR3 DNA reads TGTGCCAGCAGAACGGGACTGACGGGTGAGCAGTTCTTC. Amino acid sequence: CASRTGLTGEQFF.

The chain recombines TRBV28 with TRBJ2-5; the match to TRBD2 covers 12 bases. This CDR3 region has 19 residues. CDR1 is MDHEN, CDR2 SYDVKM, per germline. The trim removed 5 bases at V and 5 bases at J, leaving 18 bases unmatched. The CDR3 sequence: CASSTLAGGFSRDGETQYF. For the CDR3, the DNA is TGTGCCAGCAGTACCCTAGCGGGAGGGTTCAGCAGAGACGGGGAGACCCAGTACTTC.

The chain's CDR3 is CATYGTSGVGRNEQFF. The CDR3 nucleotides are TGTGCCACCTATGGGACTAGCGGGGTCGGGCGCAATGAGCAGTTCTTC. J is TRBJ2-1 and V is TRBV15, with 13 bases fitting TRBD2. The V gene end was trimmed by 8 bases and the J gene end by 6 bases; junction bases not matched to a gene: 10. The germline V gene has CDR1 LNHNV and CDR2 YYDKDF (reference sequence). The CDR3 is 16 residues long.

This CDR3 is CASGSWSNYEQYF. CDR3 nucleotide sequence: TGTGCCAGCGGTTCGTGGAGTAACTACGAGCAGTACTTC. The chain carries TRBV25-1 and TRBJ2-7; D gene uncertain. Germline-derived CDR1 and CDR2 are MGHDK and SYGVNS. This CDR3 has 13 amino acids. The V and J ends lost 8 bases and 3 bases respectively, with 14 bases between them.

The rearrangement links TRBV18 to TRBJ2-1, with D tentatively TRBD1 (6 bases). Germline CDR1 reads KGHSH; CDR2 reads LQKENI. The V and J ends lost 0 bases and 7 bases respectively, with 16 bases between them. This CDR3 is 16 amino acids long. The CDR3 protein is CASSPPIGGKKNEQFF. DNA for the CDR3: TGTGCCAGCTCACCACCGATAGGGGGAAAGAAAAATGAGCAGTTCTTC.